The clone carrying this T cell receptor beta chain was seen only a few times. This CDR3 has 14 residues. V was clipped by 7 bases and J by 7 bases; unmatched bases: 13. CDR1 is SQVTM and CDR2 is ANQGSEA in the germline V gene. This sample was included in a study of identical twins. One entry per CDR3 protein results from TCRdb running MiXCR on the 5' RACE reads. The data hold 200,000 to 250,000 distinct CDR3 sequences, with 10% to 15% observed a single time. These data were likewise used in another study, on yellow fever vaccine responses in identical twins.

The sequence came from a woman in her late teens or twenties in good health. The gene calls are TRBV29-1 and TRBJ2-1; TRBD1 agrees at 7 bases. The sample was memory (CD45RO+) T cells sorted from blood. In DNA, the CDR3 is TGCAGCGCCGCTACTCCCGACAGGGAAAATGAGCAGTTCTTC. Amino acid sequence: CSAATPDRENEQFF.